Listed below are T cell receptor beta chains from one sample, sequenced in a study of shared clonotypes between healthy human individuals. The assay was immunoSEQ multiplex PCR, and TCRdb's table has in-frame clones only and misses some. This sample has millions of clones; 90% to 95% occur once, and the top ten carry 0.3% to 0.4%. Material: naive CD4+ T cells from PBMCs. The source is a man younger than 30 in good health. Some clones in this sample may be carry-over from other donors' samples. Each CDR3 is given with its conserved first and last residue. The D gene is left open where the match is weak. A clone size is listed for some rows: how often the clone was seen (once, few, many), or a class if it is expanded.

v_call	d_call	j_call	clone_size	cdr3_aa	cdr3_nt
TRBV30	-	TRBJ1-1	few	CAWSRDQNTEAFF	TGTGCCTGGAGTAGAGACCAAAACACTGAAGCTTTCTTT
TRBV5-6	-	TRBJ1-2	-	CASSSPREGIGYTF	TGTGCCAGCAGCTCCCCACGGGAGGGGATTGGCTACACCTTC
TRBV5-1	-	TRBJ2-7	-	CASSLVYDGEQYF	TGCGCCAGCAGCTTGGTTTACGACGGGGAGCAGTACTTC
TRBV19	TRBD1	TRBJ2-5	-	CASSIVTGAPQETQYF	TGTGCCAGTAGTATAGTAACAGGGGCTCCGCAAGAGACCCAGTACTTC
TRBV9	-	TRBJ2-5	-	CASSVATAQETQYF	TGTGCCAGCAGCGTAGCGACAGCCCAAGAGACCCAGTACTTC
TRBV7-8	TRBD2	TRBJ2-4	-	CASSLRLAGEVGNIQYF	TGTGCCAGCAGCCTCCGACTAGCGGGAGAGGTTGGGAACATTCAGTACTTC
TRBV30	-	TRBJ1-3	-	CAWAGDSGNTIYF	TGTGCCTGGGCAGGGGACTCTGGAAACACCATATATTTT
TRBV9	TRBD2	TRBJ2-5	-	CASSVAGGETQYF	TGTGCCAGCAGCGTAGCGGGAGGGGAGACCCAGTACTTC
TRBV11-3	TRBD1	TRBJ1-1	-	CASSLRQGDTEAFF	TGTGCCAGCAGCTTAAGGCAGGGGGACACTGAAGCTTTCTTT
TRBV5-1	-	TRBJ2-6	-	CASSFQGPSTGANVLTF	TGCGCCAGCAGCTTCCAGGGTCCCTCTACTGGGGCCAACGTCCTGACTTTC
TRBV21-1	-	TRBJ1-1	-	CASTQGGGGAFF	TGTGCCAGCACCCAAGGGGGTGGGGGAGCTTTCTTT
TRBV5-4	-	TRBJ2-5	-	CASSLAGDPWGETQYF	TGTGCCAGCAGCTTGGCGGGGGACCCCTGGGGAGAGACCCAGTACTTC
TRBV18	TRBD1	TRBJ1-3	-	CASSPGTARNTIYF	TGTGCCAGCTCACCCGGGACAGCGAGAAACACCATATATTTT
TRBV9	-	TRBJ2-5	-	CASSVLATQETQYF	TGTGCCAGCAGCGTACTAGCGACCCAAGAGACCCAGTACTTC
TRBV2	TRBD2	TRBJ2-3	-	CASRGGPGLAGDAGTDTQYF	TGTGCCAGCCGCGGGGGCCCGGGACTAGCGGGAGATGCTGGCACAGATACGCAGTATTTT
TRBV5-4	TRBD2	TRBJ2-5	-	CASSPERGGRAPETQYF	TGTGCCAGCAGCCCCGAAAGGGGCGGGAGGGCCCCAGAGACCCAGTACTTC
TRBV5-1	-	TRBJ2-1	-	CASSPRGSYNEQFF	TGCGCCAGCAGCCCTAGAGGGTCCTACAATGAGCAGTTCTTC
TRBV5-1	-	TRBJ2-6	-	CASSLATPGANVLTF	TGCGCCAGCAGCTTGGCTACACCTGGGGCCAACGTCCTGACTTTC
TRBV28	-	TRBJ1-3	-	CASSEGHSGNTIYF	TGTGCCAGCAGTGAAGGGCACTCTGGAAACACCATATATTTT
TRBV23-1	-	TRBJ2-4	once	CASGEDSGRLRGKNIQYF	TGCGCCAGCGGTGAGGACAGTGGGAGATTGAGAGGCAAAAACATTCAGTACTTC
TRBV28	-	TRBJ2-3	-	CASRDPQGLTDTQYF	TGTGCCAGCAGGGACCCTCAAGGGCTCACAGATACGCAGTATTTT
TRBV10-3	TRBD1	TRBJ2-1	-	CATANRDRVNEQFF	TGTGCCACCGCGAACAGGGACAGGGTCAATGAGCAGTTCTTC
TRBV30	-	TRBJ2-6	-	CAWSVRGLFKGANVLTF	TGTGCCTGGAGTGTACGGGGACTCTTTAAAGGGGCCAACGTCCTGACTTTC
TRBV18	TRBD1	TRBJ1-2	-	CASSPDRVSSYGYTF	TGTGCCAGCTCACCGGACAGGGTATCCTCCTATGGCTACACCTTC
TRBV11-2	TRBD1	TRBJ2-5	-	CASSFRQGETQYF	TGTGCCAGCAGCTTTCGACAGGGGGAGACCCAGTACTTC
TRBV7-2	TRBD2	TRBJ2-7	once	CASSLTTSDRGHEQYF	TGTGCCAGCAGCTTAACGACTAGCGACCGAGGCCACGAGCAGTACTTC
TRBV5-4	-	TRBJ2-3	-	CASSPSPGTADTQYF	TGTGCCAGCAGCCCGAGTCCAGGCACGGCTGATACGCAGTATTTT